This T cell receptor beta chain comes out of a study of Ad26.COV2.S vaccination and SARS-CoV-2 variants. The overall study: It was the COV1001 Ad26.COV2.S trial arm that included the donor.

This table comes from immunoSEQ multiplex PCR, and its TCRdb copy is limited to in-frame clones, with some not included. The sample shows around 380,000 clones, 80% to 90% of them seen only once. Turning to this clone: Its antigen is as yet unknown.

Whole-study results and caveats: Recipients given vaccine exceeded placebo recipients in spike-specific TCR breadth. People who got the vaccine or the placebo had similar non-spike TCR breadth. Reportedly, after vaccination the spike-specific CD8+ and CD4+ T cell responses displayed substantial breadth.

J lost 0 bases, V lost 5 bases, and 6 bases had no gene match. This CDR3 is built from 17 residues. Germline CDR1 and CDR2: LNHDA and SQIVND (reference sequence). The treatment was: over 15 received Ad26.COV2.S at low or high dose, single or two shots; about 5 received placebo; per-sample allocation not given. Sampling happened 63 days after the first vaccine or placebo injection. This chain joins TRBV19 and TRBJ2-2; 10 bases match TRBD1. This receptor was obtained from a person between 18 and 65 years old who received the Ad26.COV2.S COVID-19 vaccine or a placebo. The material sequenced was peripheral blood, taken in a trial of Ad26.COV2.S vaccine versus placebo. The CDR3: CASSQTGGWSNTGELFF. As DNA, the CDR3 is TGTGCCAGTAGTCAGACAGGGGGCTGGTCGAACACCGGGGAGCTGTTTTTT.